Below, one TCR beta chain is given with its context. Sequencing was performed with immunoSEQ multiplex PCR; in TCRdb, only in-frame clones are kept and a portion is missing. Here the sample spans roughly 120,000 clones, about 95% being singletons. This record belongs to a study of control samples from healthy donors and cancer patients. The sequenced sample consisted of blood. The sequence was obtained from a man aged 25-45 years in good health.

The CDR3 nucleotides read TGTGCCAGCAGGGTGGGGGCCACCACAGATACGCAGTATTTT. Protein product: CASRVGATTDTQYF. This sequence joins TRBV6-5 and TRBJ2-3; a possible D gene is TRBD1 (6 bases). The V and J ends lost 6 bases and 2 bases respectively, with 12 bases between them. The CDR3 length is 14 residues. The germline V gene encodes CDR1 MNHEY and CDR2 SVGAGI.